This TCR beta chain comes out of a study of identical twins (dated by TCRdb to 2016 to 2017). Broadly, across the study: To test whether fetal clonotypes persist, the study used deep sequencing on TCR alpha and beta repertoires from monozygotic twins, unrelated adults of various ages, and cord blood. Replicate twin experiments were performed at different times using different library preparation protocols to rule out contamination. Results and caveats for the whole study, not just this receptor: Invariant T cells such as MAIT and iNKT could partly confound zero-insertion analyses, though diverse VJ usage argued against this for most clonotypes. Excess twin sharing in beta out-of-frame sequences was weaker because fewer shared sequences lowered the signal-to-noise ratio. Recombination models systematically underestimated out-of-frame TCR alpha sharing in monozygotic twins but agreed with sharing between unrelated individuals. Fewer insertions were carried by abundant cord blood beta clonotypes; a weaker similar trend was observed in young adult naive repertoires, while no such trend was observed in memory repertoires. Compared with coincidental sharing between unrelated individuals, an excess of low generation-probability sequences was observed among out-of-frame TCR alpha sequences shared between twins. Conclusions relied on cross-sectional statistical analysis, since the same donors could not be followed over many years.

All donors were healthy Caucasians. Three pairs of female monozygotic twins, all aged about 18 to 29 years, were included in the twin cohort. Miltenyi CD45RO+ enrichment and human naive T-cell isolation kits were used to isolate memory (CD45RO+) and naive T cells from PBMC. Library method: 5' RACE. Sequenced using an Illumina HiSeq 2000. A universal primer binding site was introduced by template switching, and a unique molecular identifier was present in the final cDNA, enabling accurate counting of TCR cDNA molecules. Specific primers in the conserved constant-segment region were used to synthesize first-strand cDNA for the TCR alpha and beta chains. To control for contamination, every cDNA library carried two barcodes: a SMART-Mk sample barcode plus Illumina barcodes. TruSeq adapter sequences, together with Illumina sample barcodes, were added in two successive PCR steps. TCR alpha and beta cDNA libraries were sequenced on the Illumina HiSeq platform with custom primers. Concerning the study's data processing: Unique molecular identifiers were extracted from raw reads with MiGEC, and CDR3 positions were determined with MiXCR. Recombination models were inferred per individual with the repgenHMM and IGoR tools using an EM algorithm. Shared clonotypes were analyzed with the tcR package in R, and sharing was normalized by the product of cloneset sizes. Out-of-frame nonproductive sequences were analyzed to study raw recombination free of thymic and clonal selection effects. The raw public data were reprocessed by TCRdb itself: fastp quality trimming at Q25, MiXCR clonotype calling, in-frame beta chains only. Every entry covers one CDR3 protein and lists the most common genes and DNA from its rows. TCRdb's processing, not the authors', yielded these V and J calls. This sample gives roughly 200,000 distinct CDR3 sequences in total; 6.5% to 8.5% of them show up just once. Of the sample, about 1.8% is held by the ten largest clones.

This clonotype was counted many times. The antigen it binds to is not known. No base quality values were provided; no much bigger clone lies one nucleotide off. V and J are truncated by 2 bases and 6 bases respectively, leaving an intervening sequence of 14 bases. Spanning cysteine to phenylalanine, the CDR3 consists of 14 amino acids. The kept DNA is CDR3 alone, 42 bases in frame from the first base. CDR1 and CDR2 (ENHRY, SYGVKD) derive from the germline V gene. The same sample was also studied in work on yellow fever vaccine responses in identical twins. As described in the second report: The authors reported that the T cell response to vaccination in identical twins appeared partly convergent and partly personalized. The study precisely tracked vaccine-responding T cell clones in identical twins.

The chain uses TRBV10-3 and TRBJ2-7; confidence is insufficient to name the D gene. The specimen was memory (CD45RO+) T cells sorted from blood. The cell subset or site label for this specimen denotes: CD45RO+ enriched T cells. The sequence was obtained from a woman under 30 in good health. The CDR3 is CAISENPALGEQYF. The DNA sequence reads TGTGCCATCAGTGAGAATCCGGCCTTGGGCGAGCAGTACTTC.